This T cell receptor (beta chain) is from a study of a mutant IDH1 vaccine in newly diagnosed glioma (dated by TCRdb to the early 2020s). A note on the overall study: Vaccination started 4-6 weeks after radiotherapy alone, or was given together with temozolomide cycles in the groups whose treatment included chemotherapy. The week-35 safety follow-up took place at visit V12, and the week-47 end of study took place at visit V13. Six visits were used for peripheral blood collection: V03 (baseline), V05, V07, V10, V12 and V13. Before enrollment, most patients had been given radiochemotherapy with temozolomide as standard therapy, while the rest had received either radiotherapy alone or temozolomide alone. For exploratory analyses, 25 to 30 treated patients had longitudinal TCRB deep sequencing done wherever samples were available. Of the approximately 35 treated patients, approximately 62% were male and around 40% were female, and a mean age of about 37 years was recorded.

A word on this clone: Its antigen is not yet known. Base qualities are not provided; no much larger clone lies one nucleotide away.

Library generation was performed with the immunoSEQ multiplex PCR assay. The hsTCRB Kit was used according to the manufacturer's protocol to amplify rearranged TCR beta chain sequences. An Illumina MiSeq was used to sequence the TCRB libraries. Regarding the original processing steps: Demultiplexing, trimming and gene mapping were performed with the kit vendor's proprietary platform. Held by TCRdb, this immuneACCESS table contains in-frame sequences only and omits some clones. Under half of the omission traces to an unresolved V gene where checked; the cause of the rest is unknown. V, J and clone size are taken as reported in that table, and D and trimming were inferred from the DNA itself. The sample yields some 70,000 clones; roughly 80% were counted once. The biggest ten clones account for approximately 12% of the sample. The intended sense of this specimen's time point label: week 35, safety follow-up. Every vaccine dose consisted of 300 ug of a 20-mer mutant IDH1 peptide in Montanide, administered subcutaneously together with topical imiquimod. Across visits V03 through V10, patients got a total of eight vaccinations, given in weeks 1, 3, 5, 7, 11, 15, 19 and 23. The donors had newly diagnosed IDH1-mutant astrocytomas of WHO grade 3 or 4 that showed loss of nuclear ATRX. The samples were drawn from NOA16, a multicentre, single-arm, open-label phase I trial in Germany that tested a mutant IDH1 peptide vaccine in humans for the first time. The DNeasy Blood and Tissue Kit was used to extract genomic DNA from EDTA blood for TCRB sequencing.

V trim: 3 bases; J trim: 5 bases; unmatched bases: 5. From cysteine to phenylalanine, the CDR3 is 16 amino acids long. The DNA shown is the 48-base CDR3, in frame from base 1. CDR1 and CDR2 were assigned from the germline V gene as LGHNT and FRNRAP. Findings and caveats that apply to the study as a whole: Immune responses induced by the vaccine were seen in over 80% of patients across multiple MHC alleles. Pseudoprogression seemed to be unrelated to changes in the top peripheral T cell clonotypes found by TCRB sequencing. PBMC samples for TCRB deep sequencing were selected based on availability. The authors stated that sample limitations prevented analyses of patient blood samples from being reproduced.

The chain is encoded by TRBV12-5 joined to TRBJ2-3, with TRBD2 matching 13 junction bases. This specimen consisted of PBMCs, obtained from a glioma patient whose treatment included an IDH1 peptide vaccine. The receptor was derived from a man aged 18-30 years with glioma. The sequence in DNA is TGTGCTAGTGGTTTCGGACTAGCGGGGGTTCTAGATACGCAGTATTTT. Translation gives CASGFGLAGVLDTQYF.